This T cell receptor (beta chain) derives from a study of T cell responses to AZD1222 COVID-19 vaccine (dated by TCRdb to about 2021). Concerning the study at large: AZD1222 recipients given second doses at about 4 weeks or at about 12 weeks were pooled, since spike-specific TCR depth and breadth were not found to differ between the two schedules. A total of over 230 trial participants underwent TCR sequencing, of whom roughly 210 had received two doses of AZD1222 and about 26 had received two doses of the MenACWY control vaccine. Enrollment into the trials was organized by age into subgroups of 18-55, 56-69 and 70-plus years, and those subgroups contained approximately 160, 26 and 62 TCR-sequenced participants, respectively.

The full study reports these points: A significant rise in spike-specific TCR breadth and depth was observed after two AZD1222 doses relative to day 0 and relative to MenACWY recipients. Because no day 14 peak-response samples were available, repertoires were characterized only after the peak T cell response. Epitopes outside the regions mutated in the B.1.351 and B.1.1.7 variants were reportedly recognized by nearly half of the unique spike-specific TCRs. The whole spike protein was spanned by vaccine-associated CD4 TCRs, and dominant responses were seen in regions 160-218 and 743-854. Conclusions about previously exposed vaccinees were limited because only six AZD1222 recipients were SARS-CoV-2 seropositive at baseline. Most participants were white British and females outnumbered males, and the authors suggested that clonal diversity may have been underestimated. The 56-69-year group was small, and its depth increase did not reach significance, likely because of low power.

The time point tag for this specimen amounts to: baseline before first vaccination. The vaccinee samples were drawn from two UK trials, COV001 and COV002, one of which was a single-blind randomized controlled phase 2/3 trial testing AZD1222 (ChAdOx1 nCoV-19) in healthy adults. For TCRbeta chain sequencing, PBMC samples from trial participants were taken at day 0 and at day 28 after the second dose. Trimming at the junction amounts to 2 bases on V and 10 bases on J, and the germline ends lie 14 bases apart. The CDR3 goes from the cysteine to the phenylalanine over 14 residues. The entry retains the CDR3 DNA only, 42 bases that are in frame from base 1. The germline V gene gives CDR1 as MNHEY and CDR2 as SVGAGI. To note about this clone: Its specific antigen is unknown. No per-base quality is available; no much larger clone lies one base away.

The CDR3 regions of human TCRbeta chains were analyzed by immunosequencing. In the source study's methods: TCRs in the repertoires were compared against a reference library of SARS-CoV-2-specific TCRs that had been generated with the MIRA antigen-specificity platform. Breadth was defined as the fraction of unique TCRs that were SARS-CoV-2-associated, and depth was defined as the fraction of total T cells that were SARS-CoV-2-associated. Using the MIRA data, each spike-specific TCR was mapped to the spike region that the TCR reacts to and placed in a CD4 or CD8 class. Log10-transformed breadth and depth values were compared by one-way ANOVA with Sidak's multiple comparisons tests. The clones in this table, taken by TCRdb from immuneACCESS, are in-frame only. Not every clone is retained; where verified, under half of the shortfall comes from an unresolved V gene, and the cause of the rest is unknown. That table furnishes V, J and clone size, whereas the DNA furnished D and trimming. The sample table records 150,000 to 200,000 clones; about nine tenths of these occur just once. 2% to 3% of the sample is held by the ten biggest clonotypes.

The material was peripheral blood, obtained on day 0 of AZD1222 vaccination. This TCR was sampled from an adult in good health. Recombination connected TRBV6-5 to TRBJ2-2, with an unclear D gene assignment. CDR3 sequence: CASSYKGLGAELFF. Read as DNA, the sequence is TGTGCCAGCAGTTACAAGGGCTTAGGAGCGGAGCTGTTTTTT.